The 24 T cell receptor beta chains below come from one sample, sequenced in a study of blood T cell repertoires in COVID-19. TCRdb keeps only in-frame clones here, not all; method: immunoSEQ multiplex PCR. The sample has roughly 80,000 clones, about 86% seen once. Sequencing was performed on peripheral blood. Every receptor here comes from a woman aged 80 or over with acute or convalescent COVID-19.

The CDR3 nucleotides are TGTGCCAGCATAGCAGGGCCCAGGCAGCCCCAGCATTTT. It is translated as CASIAGPRQPQHF. The chain has TRBV6-5 and TRBJ1-5, with D maybe TRBD1 (5 bases). Deletions cut 7 bases from V and 7 bases from J, with 14 bases between. The CDR3 runs to 13 residues. Per the germline V gene, CDR1 is MNHEY and CDR2 is SVGAGI.

V and J are TRBV2 and TRBJ1-2; TRBD1 matches 7 bases. This CDR3 contains 13 residues. CDR1 is SNHLY, CDR2 FYNNEI, per germline. V shed 2 bases and J 14 bases; nucleotides not matched to a gene: 11. The CDR3 loop is CASSESVWDRKTF. The CDR3, as DNA: TGTGCCAGCAGTGAATCGGTCTGGGACAGAAAGACCTTC.

This clone has more than one count but fewer than ten. The chain couples TRBV30 to TRBJ2-7, with 12 positions matching TRBD2. The germline CDR1 and CDR2 sequences are GTSNPN and SVGIG (reference sequence). The CDR3 consists of 14 residues. The trim removed 5 bases at V and 0 bases at J, leaving 2 bases unmatched. The CDR3 bases are TGTGCCTGGGGGACTAGCGGGCCCTCCTACGAGCAGTACTTC. This translates into CAWGTSGPSYEQYF.

The CDR3 DNA reads as TGTGCCAGCAGCGTAGGTGGGGGGGGTGAAAAACTGTTTTTT. It translates to CASSVGGGGEKLFF. This rearrangement joins TRBV9 to TRBJ1-4; D perhaps matches TRBD1 (5 bases). The germline V and J ends were trimmed by 0 bases and 7 bases, with 10 bases remaining between them. The V gene's germline CDR1 is SGDLS and CDR2 YYNGEE. The CDR3 spans 14 residues.

Only a few counts were recorded for this clone. The V and J genes are TRBV5-1 and TRBJ1-2; D is ambiguous. The germline V gene has CDR1 SGHRS and CDR2 YFSETQ. With 0 bases removed from V and 4 bases from J, the gap between germline ends came to 13 bases. This CDR3 region has 15 residues. The CDR3 region has the DNA TGCGCCAGCAGCTTGGATCTCAGTCCCGTCTATGGCTACACCTTC. Translating gives CASSLDLSPVYGYTF.

CDR3 in amino acids: CASSRGTGGPDTQYF. Written as DNA, the CDR3 is TGTGCCAGCAGCCGCGGGACAGGGGGCCCCGATACGCAGTATTTT. The chain joins TRBV11-1 to TRBJ2-3; 12 nucleotides match TRBD1. J gave up 6 bases and V 5 bases, and 6 bases lay outside the gene matches. CDR1 and CDR2 from the germline V gene are SGHAT and FQDESV (reference sequence). CDR3 length: 15 amino acids.

The chain carries TRBV25-1 and TRBJ2-3; possibly TRBD1 for D (6 bases). Trimming shortened V by 6 bases and J by 3 bases, and 16 bases separated the two germline ends. This CDR3 is 15 amino acids long. Germline V gene data show CDR1 as MGHDK and CDR2 as SYGVNS. For the CDR3, the DNA is TGTGCCAGCAGGAGAACAGGGACGGGAACAGATACGCAGTATTTT. Its protein product is CASRRTGTGTDTQYF.

The chain carries TRBV7-2 and TRBJ2-5, with 10 bases that match TRBD2. CDR3 length: 15 amino acids. The V segment lost 5 bases and the J segment 4 bases; nucleotides outside the gene matches: 7. Germline loops: CDR1 SGHTA, CDR2 FQGNSA. CDR3 in amino acids: CASSPVAGGGETQYF. CDR3 coding DNA: TGTGCCAGCAGCCCCGTAGCGGGGGGAGGAGAGACCCAGTACTTC.

This chain uses TRBV6-5 with TRBJ2-7; maybe TRBD2 (5 bases). The V gene's germline CDR1 is MNHEY and CDR2 SVGAGI. The CDR3 has 13 residues. Trimming shortened V by 8 bases and J by 0 bases, and 11 bases separated the two germline ends. CDR3 nucleotide sequence: TGTGCCAGCTGGAGGCCGCCCTCCTACGAGCAGTACTTC. It is translated as CASWRPPSYEQYF.

The chain couples TRBV27 to TRBJ1-6, with TRBD1 as a possible D gene (6 bases). The CDR3 has 15 amino acids. Trimming removed 3 bases at V and 7 bases at J, with 13 bases between. Germline V gene lookup returns CDR1 MNHEY and CDR2 SMNVEV (reference sequence). The CDR3 coding sequence is TGTGCCAGCAGTTTTGCTGGGCAGGGGAATTCACCCCTCCACTTT. Amino acids: CASSFAGQGNSPLHF.

The rearrangement uses TRBV28 and TRBJ2-7; a weak D match, TRBD2 (5 bases). This CDR3 region has 16 residues. CDR1 and CDR2 from the germline V gene are MDHEN and SYDVKM. V dropped 4 bases and J dropped 2 bases, with 18 bases sitting between them. CDR3 sequence reads: CASSSVGGRNTYEQYF. The CDR3 DNA reads TGTGCCAGCAGTTCCGTCGGCGGGCGTAACACCTACGAGCAGTACTTC. The complete variable domain, with remaining parts taken from reference TRBV28 and TRBJ2-7, reads DVKVTQSSRYLVKRTGEKVFLECVQDMDHENMFWYRQDPGLGLRLIYFSYDVKMKEKGDIPEGYSVSREKKERFSLILESASTNQTSMYLCASSSVGGRNTYEQYFGPGTRLTVT.

The chain employs TRBV18 and TRBJ2-2; D remains ambiguous. The CDR3 is 15 amino acids. The V gene's germline CDR1 is KGHSH and CDR2 LQKENI. V lost 0 bases and J lost 3, with 8 bases in between. As DNA, the CDR3 is TGTGCCAGCTCACCACCGTCTCGGGACACCGGGGAGCTGTTTTTT. Protein sequence: CASSPPSRDTGELFF.

The genes are TRBV15 and TRBJ2-5, with 8 bases that match TRBD1. V shed 2 bases, J shed 5 bases, and the junction held 4 bases outside the gene matches. Germline V gene data show CDR1 as LNHNV and CDR2 as YYDKDF (reference sequence). This CDR3 has 14 amino acids. CDR3 sequence (DNA): TGTGCCACCAGCAGAAGGACAGGGCGGGAGACCCAGTACTTC. Residues: CATSRRTGRETQYF.

The chain couples TRBV6-1 to TRBJ2-7; 9 bases agree with TRBD2. The trim removed 3 bases at V and 2 bases at J, leaving 5 bases unmatched. CDR3 length: 15 residues. The germline V gene encodes CDR1 MNHNS and CDR2 SASEGT. This CDR3 reads CASSETLAGTYEQYF. Written as DNA, the CDR3 is TGTGCCAGCAGTGAGACGCTAGCGGGAACCTACGAGCAGTACTTC.

The chain is built from TRBV29-1 and TRBJ1-3; perhaps TRBD1 as D (6 bases). The V gene's germline CDR1 is SQVTM and CDR2 ANQGSEA. V was shortened by 2 bases and J by 4 bases, with 6 bases between the two germline ends. The CDR3 runs to 12 residues. In DNA form, the CDR3 reads TGCAGCGTTGAAACAGGGGGAAACACCATATATTTT. Amino acid sequence: CSVETGGNTIYF.

This sequence joins TRBV19 and TRBJ1-5; 8 nucleotides agree with TRBD1. CDR3 length: 12 residues. With 4 bases clipped from V and 9 bases from J, the junction kept 2 bases outside the gene matches. Germline V lookup: CDR1 LNHDA, CDR2 SQIVND (reference sequence). The chain's CDR3 is CASSRQGRPQHF. The CDR3 nucleotides read TGTGCCAGTAGTAGACAGGGGAGGCCCCAGCATTTT.

This clone occurred a few times. The chain is built from TRBV6-6 and TRBJ1-2, with unresolved D. The ends were cut back, 1 base at V and 5 bases at J, with 11 bases in the middle. CDR3 size: 14 residues. Germline V gives CDR1 MNHNY, CDR2 SVGAGI (reference sequence). CDR3 bases: TGTGCCAGCAGTTACTTAACCCCGGTATATGGCTACACCTTC. Protein sequence: CASSYLTPVYGYTF.

The chain recombines TRBV7-6 with TRBJ2-1, with TRBD1 identical over 11 bases. This CDR3 is 15 amino acids long. The J segment lost 8 bases and the V segment lost 5 bases, leaving 8 bases of the junction unmatched. The V gene's germline CDR1 is SGHVS and CDR2 FNYEAQ. CDR3: CASSPRTGGEDEQFF. The CDR3 region has the DNA TGTGCCAGCAGCCCGCGGACAGGGGGCGAGGATGAGCAGTTCTTC.

V and J are TRBV3-1 (or the pseudogene TRBV3-2) and TRBJ2-7; D might be TRBD1 (5 bases). The CDR3 is made up of 16 amino acids. The germline V gene has CDR1 LGHDT and CDR2 YNNKEL (reference sequence). V lost 4 bases and J 2 bases, leaving 18 bases between the germline ends. The CDR3 DNA follows: TGTGCCAGCAGCCCTCCCTGGGGCCACGGGCCCTACGAGCAGTACTTC. It specifies CASSPPWGHGPYEQYF.

The chain recombines TRBV7-2 with TRBJ1-6; TRBD1 aligns across 10 bases. Germline V gene lookup returns CDR1 SGHTA and CDR2 FQGNSA. Unmatched junction bases numbered 5, after V lost 5 bases and J lost 10 bases. The CDR3 covers 14 residues. Written as DNA, the CDR3 is TGTGCCAGCAGCCCTGACAGGGGGCTATCACCCCTCCACTTT. Amino acids: CASSPDRGLSPLHF.

The V call is TRBV5-5, the J call TRBJ2-1; 12 bases are a match to TRBD2. V lost 3 bases to trimming and J lost 1 base; unmatched junction nucleotides: 2. The CDR3 covers 16 residues. From germline, CDR1 is SGHKS and CDR2 YYEKEE (reference sequence). In DNA form, the CDR3 reads TGTGCCAGCAGCTCTCTAGCGGGGGGGTCCTACAATGAGCAGTTCTTC. It yields the protein CASSSLAGGSYNEQFF.

The chain carries TRBV2 and TRBJ2-7; D is unresolved. Germline CDR1 is SNHLY and CDR2 is FYNNEI. V was pared by 5 bases and J by 3 bases, with 8 bases between. This CDR3 is 12 amino acids long. The CDR3 DNA is TGTGCCAGCAGTCCTAAATTCTACGAGCAGTACTTC. Amino acids: CASSPKFYEQYF.

This clone was observed a handful of times. This chain uses TRBV11-3 with TRBJ2-1, with D possibly being TRBD2 (6 bases). Trimming cost V 5 bases and J 7 bases, with 9 bases left between them. Germline V gives CDR1 SGHNT, CDR2 YENEEA. This CDR3 region has 12 residues. The CDR3 DNA follows: TGTGCCAGCAGCCGACTAGAGAATGAGCAGTTCTTC. As protein: CASSRLENEQFF.

The chain uses TRBV2 and TRBJ1-1; possibly TRBD1 for D (5 bases). Germline V CDR1 and CDR2: SNHLY, FYNNEI. The CDR3 sequence is 12 residues long. Trimming took 8 bases from V and 2 from J, leaving 9 bases between them. The CDR3 bases are TGTGCCAGCCAGGGTGATAACACTGAAGCTTTCTTT. Its translation: CASQGDNTEAFF.